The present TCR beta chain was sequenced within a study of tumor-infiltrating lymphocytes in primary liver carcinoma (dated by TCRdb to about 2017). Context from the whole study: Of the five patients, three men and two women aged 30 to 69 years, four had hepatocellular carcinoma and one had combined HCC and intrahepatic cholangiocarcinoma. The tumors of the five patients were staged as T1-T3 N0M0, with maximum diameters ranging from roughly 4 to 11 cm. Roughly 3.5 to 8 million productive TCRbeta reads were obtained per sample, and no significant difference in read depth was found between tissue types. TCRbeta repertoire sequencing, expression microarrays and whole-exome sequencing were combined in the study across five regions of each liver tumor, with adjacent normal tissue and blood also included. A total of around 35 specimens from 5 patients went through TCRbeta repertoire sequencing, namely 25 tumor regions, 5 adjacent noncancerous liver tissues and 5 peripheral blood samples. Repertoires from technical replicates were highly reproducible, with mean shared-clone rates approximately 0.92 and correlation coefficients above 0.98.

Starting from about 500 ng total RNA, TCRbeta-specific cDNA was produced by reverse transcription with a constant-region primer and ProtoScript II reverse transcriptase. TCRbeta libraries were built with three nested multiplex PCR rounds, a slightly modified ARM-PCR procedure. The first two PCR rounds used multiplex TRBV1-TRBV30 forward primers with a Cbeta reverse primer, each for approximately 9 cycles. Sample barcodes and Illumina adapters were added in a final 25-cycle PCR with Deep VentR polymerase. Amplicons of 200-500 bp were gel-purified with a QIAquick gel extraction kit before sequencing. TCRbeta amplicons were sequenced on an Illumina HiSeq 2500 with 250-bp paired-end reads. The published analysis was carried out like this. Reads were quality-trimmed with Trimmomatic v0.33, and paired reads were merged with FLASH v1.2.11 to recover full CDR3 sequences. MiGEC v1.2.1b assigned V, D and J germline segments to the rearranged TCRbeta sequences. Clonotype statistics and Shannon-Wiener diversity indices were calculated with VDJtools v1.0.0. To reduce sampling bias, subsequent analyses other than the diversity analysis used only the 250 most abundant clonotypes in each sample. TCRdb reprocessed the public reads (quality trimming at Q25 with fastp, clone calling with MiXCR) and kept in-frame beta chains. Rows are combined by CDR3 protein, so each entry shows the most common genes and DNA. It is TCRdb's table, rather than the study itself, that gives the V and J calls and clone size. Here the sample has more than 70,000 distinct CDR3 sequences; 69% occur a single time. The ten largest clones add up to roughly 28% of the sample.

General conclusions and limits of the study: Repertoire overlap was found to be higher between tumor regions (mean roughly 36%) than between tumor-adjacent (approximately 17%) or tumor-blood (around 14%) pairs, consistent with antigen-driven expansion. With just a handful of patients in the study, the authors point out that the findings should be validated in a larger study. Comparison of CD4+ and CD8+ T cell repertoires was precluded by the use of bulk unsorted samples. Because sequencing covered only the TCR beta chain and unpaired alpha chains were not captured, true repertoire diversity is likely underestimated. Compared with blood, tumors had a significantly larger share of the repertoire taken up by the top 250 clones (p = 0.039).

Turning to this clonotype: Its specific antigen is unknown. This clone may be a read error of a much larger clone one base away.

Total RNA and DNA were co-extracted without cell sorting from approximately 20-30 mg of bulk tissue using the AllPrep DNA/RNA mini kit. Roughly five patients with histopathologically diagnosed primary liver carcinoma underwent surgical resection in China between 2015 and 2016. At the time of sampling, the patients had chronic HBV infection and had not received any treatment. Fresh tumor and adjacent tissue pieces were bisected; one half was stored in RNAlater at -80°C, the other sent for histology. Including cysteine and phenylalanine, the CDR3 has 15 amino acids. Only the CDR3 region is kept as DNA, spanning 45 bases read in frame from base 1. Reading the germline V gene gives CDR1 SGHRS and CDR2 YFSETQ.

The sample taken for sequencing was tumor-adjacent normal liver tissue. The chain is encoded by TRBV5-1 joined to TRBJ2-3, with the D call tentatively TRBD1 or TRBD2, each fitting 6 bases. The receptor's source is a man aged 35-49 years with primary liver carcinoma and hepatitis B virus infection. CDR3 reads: CASSLDYGGTDMQYF. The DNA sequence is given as TGCGCCAGCAGCTTGGATTACGGGGGCACAGATATGCAGTATTTT.